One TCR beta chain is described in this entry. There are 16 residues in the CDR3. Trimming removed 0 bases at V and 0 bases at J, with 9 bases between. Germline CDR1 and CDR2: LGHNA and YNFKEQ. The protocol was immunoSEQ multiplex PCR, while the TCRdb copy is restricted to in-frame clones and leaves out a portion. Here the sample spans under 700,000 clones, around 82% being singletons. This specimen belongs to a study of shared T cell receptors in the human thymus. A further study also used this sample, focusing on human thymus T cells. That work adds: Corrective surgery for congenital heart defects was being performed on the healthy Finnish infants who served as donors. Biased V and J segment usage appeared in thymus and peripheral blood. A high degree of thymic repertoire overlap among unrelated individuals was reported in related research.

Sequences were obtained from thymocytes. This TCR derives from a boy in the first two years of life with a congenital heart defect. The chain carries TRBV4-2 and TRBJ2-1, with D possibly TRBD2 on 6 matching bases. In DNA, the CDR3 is TGTGCCAGCAGCCAAGACTCGACTAGCTCCTACAATGAGCAGTTCTTC. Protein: CASSQDSTSSYNEQFF.